This T cell receptor (beta chain) was observed in a study of T cell repertoires in cytomegalovirus infection. Study-level background: Matching HLA type and CMV infection were both indicated by public TCR beta signatures.

TCRdb processed the reads anew with MiXCR; each CDR3 protein has one entry. The sample has 300,000 to 400,000 distinct CDR3 sequences, more than 8% seen once. Regarding the study as a whole: Individuals carrying CMV plus the relevant HLA were identified by cumulative frequency of public TCR beta families. Clonotypes of TCR beta that were HLA-C-restricted and CMV-specific dominated the ex vivo response.

This clonotype was counted between two and nine times. Antigen unknown. The CDR3 covers 14 residues. CDR1 is SGHAT and CDR2 is FQNNGV in the germline V gene. J gave up 4 bases and V 5 bases, and 6 bases lay outside the gene matches. Sequenced material: PBMCs. The source of this sequence is a human donor in good health (CMV status not recorded). Some clones in this sample may be carry-over from other donors' samples. The chain couples TRBV11-2 to TRBJ2-7; 9 nucleotides agree with TRBD1. CDR3 region: CASSVGTGIYEQYF. The CDR3 DNA sequence: TGTGCCAGCAGCGTAGGGACAGGGATTTACGAGCAGTACTTC. Full variable domain (remainder filled in from reference TRBV11-2 and TRBJ2-7): EAGVAQSPRYKIIEKRQSVAFWCNPISGHATLYWYQQILGQGPKLLIQFQNNGVVDDSQLPKDRFSAERLKGVDSTLKIQPAKLEDSAVYLCASSVGTGIYEQYFGPGTRLTVT.